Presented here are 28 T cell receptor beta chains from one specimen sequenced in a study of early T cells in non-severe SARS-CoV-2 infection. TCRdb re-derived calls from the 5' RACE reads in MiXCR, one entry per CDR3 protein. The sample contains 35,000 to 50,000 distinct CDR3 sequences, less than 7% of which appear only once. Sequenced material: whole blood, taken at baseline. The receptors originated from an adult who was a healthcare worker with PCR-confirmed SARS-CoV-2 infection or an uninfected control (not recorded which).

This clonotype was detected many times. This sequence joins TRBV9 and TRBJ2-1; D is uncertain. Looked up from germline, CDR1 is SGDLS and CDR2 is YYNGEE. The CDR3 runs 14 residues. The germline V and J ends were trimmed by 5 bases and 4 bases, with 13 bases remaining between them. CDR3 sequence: CASSARVAYNEQFF. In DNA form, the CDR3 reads TGTGCCAGCAGTGCCCGTGTGGCTTACAATGAGCAGTTCTTC.

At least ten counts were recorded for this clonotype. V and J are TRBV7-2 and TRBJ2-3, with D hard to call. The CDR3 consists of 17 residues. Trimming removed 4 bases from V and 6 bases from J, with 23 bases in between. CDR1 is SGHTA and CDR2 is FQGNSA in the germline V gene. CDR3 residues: CASSSSAAFLPRDTQYF. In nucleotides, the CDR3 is TGTGCCAGCAGCTCGTCGGCAGCGTTCCTCCCGAGGGATACGCAGTATTTT.

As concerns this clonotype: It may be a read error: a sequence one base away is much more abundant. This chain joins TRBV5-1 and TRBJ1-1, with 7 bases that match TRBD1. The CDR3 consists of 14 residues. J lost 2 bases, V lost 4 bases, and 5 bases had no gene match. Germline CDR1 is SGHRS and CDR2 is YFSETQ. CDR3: CASSTGTANTEAFF. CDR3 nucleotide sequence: TGCGCCAGCAGCACCGGGACAGCTAACACTGAAGCTTTCTTT.

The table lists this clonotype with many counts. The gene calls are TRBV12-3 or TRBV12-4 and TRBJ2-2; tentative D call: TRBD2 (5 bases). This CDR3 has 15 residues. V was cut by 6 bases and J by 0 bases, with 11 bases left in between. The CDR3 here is CASRAGGPNTGELFF. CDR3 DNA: TGTGCCAGCAGGGCTGGAGGCCCGAACACCGGGGAGCTGTTTTTT.

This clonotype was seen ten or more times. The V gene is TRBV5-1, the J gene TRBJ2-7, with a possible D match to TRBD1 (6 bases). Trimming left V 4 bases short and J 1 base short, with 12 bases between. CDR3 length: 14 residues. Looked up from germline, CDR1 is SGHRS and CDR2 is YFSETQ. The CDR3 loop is CASSPRGGSYEQYF. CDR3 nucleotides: TGCGCCAGCAGCCCGAGAGGGGGTTCCTACGAGCAGTACTTC.

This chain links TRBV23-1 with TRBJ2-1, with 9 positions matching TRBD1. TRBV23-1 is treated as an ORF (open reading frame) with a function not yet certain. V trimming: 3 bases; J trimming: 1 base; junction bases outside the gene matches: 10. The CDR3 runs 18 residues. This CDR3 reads CASSHTGGAEGSYNEQFF. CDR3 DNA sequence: TGCGCCAGCAGTCACACAGGGGGCGCAGAGGGATCCTACAATGAGCAGTTCTTC.

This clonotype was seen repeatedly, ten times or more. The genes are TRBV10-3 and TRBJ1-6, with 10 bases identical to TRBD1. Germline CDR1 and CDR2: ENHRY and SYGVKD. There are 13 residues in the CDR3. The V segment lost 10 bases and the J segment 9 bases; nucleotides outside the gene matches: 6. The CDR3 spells CATGQGVGSPLHF. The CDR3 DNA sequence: TGTGCCACAGGACAGGGGGTAGGTTCACCCCTCCACTTT.

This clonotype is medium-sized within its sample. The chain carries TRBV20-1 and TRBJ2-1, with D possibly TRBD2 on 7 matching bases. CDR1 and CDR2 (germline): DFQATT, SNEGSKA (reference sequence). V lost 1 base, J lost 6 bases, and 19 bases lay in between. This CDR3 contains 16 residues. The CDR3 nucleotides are TGCAGTGCTAGAGCCCCCTCAGGGCGGGGGCTCAATGAGCAGTTCTTC. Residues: CSARAPSGRGLNEQFF.

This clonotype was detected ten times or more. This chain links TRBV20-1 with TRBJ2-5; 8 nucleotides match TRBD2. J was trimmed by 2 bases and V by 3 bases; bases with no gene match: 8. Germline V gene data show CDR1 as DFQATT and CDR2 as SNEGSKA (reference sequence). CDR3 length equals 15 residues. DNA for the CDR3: TGCAGTGCTAGTTTAGCGGGGACACCTCAAGAGACCCAGTACTTC. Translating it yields CSASLAGTPQETQYF.

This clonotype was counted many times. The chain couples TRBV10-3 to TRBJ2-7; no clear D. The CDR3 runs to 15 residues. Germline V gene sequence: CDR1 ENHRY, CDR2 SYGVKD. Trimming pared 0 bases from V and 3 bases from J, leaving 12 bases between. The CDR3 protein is CAISESFGRIYEQYF. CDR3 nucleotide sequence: TGTGCCATCAGTGAGTCGTTCGGCAGGATCTACGAGCAGTACTTC.

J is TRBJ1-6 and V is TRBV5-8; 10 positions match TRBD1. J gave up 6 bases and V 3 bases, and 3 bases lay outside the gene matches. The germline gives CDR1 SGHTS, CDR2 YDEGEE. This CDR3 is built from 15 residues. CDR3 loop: CASSYRDRGNSPLHF. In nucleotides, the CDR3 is TGTGCCAGCAGCTACCGGGACAGGGGTAATTCACCCCTCCACTTT.

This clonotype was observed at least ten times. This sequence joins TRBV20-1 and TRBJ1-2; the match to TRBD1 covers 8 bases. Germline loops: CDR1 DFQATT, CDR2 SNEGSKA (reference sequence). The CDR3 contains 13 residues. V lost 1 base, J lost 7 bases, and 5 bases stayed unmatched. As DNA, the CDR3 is TGCAGTGCTAGAGGCGCAGGGGGCTCTGGCTACACCTTC. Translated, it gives CSARGAGGSGYTF.

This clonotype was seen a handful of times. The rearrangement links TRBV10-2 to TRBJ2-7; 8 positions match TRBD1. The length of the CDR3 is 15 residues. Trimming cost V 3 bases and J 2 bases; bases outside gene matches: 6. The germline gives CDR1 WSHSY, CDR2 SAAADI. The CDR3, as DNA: TGCGCCAGCAGTGAAACACAGGGGGTCACCTACGAGCAGTACTTC. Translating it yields CASSETQGVTYEQYF.

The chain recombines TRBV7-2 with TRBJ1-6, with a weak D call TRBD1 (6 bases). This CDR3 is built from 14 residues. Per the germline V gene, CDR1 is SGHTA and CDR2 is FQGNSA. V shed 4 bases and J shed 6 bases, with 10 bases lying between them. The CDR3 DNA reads TGTGCCAGCAGCTCGTACAGGGCTAATTCACCCCTCCACTTT. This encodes CASSSYRANSPLHF.

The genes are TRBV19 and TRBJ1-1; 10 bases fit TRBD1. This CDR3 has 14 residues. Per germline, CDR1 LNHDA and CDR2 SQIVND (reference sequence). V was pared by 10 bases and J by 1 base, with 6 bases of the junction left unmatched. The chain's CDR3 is CATGTGVRNTEAFF. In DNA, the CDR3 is TGTGCCACCGGGACAGGGGTTCGGAACACTGAAGCTTTCTTT.

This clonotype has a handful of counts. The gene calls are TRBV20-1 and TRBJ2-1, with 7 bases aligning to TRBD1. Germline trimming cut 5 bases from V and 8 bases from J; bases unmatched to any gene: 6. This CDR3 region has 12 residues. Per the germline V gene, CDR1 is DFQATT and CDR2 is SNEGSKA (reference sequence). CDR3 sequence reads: CSAAQGVDEQFF. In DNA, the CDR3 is TGCAGTGCTGCGCAGGGGGTGGATGAGCAGTTCTTC.

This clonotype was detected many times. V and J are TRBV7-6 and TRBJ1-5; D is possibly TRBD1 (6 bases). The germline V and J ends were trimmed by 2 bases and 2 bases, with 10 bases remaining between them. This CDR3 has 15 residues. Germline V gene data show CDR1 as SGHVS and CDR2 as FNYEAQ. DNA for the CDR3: TGTGCCAGCAGCTTACAGGGGACTGGCAATCAGCCCCAGCATTTT. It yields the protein CASSLQGTGNQPQHF.

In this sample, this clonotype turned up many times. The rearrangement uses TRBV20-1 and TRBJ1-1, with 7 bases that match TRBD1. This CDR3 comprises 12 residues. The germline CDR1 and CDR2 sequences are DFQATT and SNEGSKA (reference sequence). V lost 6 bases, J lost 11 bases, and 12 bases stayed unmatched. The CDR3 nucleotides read TGCAGTGCCACCCCGGAGGGGGCGAAGGCTTTCTTT. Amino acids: CSATPEGAKAFF.

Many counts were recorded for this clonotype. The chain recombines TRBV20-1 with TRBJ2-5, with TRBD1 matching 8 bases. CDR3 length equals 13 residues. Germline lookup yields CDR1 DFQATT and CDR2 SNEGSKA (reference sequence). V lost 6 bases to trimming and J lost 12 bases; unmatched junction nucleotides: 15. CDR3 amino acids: CSAPTGAPSLEYF. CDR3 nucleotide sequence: TGCAGTGCGCCGACAGGGGCGCCCTCGTTGGAGTACTTC.

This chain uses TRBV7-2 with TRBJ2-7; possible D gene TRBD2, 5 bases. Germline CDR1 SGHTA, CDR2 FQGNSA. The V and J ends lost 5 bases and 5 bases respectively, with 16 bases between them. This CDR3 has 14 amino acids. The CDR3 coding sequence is TGTGCCAGCAGCCTCCGACGGGATAACCACGAGCAGTACTTC. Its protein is CASSLRRDNHEQYF.

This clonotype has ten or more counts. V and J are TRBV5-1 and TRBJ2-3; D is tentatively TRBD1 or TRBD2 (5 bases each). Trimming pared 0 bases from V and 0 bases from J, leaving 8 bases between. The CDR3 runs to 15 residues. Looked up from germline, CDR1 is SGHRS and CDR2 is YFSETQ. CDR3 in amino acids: CASSLDGTSTDTQYF. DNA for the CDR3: TGCGCCAGCAGCTTGGATGGGACGAGCACAGATACGCAGTATTTT.

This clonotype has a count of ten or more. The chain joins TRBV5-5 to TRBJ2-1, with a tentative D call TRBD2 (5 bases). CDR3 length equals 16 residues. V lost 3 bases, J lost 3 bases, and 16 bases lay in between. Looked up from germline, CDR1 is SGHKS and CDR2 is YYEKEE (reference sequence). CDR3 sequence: CASSSSRGFLYNEQFF. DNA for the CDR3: TGTGCCAGCAGCTCCTCCCGGGGTTTTCTCTACAATGAGCAGTTCTTC.

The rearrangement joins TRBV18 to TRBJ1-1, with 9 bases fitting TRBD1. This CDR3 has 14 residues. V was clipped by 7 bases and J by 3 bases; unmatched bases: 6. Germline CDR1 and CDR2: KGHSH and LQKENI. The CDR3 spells CASYETGGDTEAFF. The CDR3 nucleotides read TGTGCCAGCTATGAGACAGGGGGGGACACTGAAGCTTTCTTT.

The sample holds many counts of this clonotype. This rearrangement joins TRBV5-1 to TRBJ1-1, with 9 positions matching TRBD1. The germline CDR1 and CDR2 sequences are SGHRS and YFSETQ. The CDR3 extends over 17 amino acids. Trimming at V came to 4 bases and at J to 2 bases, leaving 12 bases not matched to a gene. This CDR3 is CASSPGQGGTYNTEAFF. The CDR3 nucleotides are TGCGCCAGCAGCCCGGGACAGGGTGGGACCTACAACACTGAAGCTTTCTTT.

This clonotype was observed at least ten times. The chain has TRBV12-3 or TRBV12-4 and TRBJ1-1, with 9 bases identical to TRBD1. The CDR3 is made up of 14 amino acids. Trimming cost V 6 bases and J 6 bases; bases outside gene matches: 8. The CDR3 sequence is CASSYRGQGSEAFF. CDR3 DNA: TGTGCCAGCAGCTACCGAGGACAGGGGTCTGAAGCTTTCTTT.

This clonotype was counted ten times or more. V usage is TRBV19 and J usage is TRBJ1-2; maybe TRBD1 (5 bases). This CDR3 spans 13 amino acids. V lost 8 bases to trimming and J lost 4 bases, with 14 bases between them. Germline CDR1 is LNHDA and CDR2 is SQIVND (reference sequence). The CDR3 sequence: CASGGALGYGYTF. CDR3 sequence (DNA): TGTGCCAGTGGAGGGGCCCTGGGCTATGGCTACACCTTC.

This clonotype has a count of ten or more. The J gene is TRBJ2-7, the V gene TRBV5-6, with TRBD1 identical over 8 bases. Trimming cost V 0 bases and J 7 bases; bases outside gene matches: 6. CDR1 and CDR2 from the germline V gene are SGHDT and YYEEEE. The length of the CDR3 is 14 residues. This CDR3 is CASSLGQGAWEQYF. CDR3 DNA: TGTGCCAGCAGCTTGGGCCAGGGGGCGTGGGAGCAGTACTTC.

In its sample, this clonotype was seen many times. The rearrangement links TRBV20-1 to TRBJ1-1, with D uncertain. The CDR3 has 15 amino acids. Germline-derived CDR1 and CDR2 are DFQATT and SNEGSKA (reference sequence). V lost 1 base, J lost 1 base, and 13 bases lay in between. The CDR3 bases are TGCAGTGCTAGAGTTAACAGTAAGGCGAACACTGAAGCTTTCTTT. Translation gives CSARVNSKANTEAFF.